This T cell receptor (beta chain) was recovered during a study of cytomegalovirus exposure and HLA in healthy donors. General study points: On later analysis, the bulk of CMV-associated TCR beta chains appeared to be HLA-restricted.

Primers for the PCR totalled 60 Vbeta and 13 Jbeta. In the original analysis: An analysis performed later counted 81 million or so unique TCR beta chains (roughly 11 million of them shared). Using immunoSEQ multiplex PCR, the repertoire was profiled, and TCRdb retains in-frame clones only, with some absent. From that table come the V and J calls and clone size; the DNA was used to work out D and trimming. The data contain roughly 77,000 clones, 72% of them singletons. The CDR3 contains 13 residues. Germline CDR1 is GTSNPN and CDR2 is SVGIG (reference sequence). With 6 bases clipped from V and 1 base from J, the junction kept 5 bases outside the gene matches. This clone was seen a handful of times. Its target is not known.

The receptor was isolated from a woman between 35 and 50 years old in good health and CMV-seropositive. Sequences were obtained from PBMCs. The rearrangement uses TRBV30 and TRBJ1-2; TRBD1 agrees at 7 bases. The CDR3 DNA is TGTGCCTGTAAGGACAGGAATAACTATGGCTACACCTTC. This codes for CACKDRNNYGYTF.